The 25 T cell receptor beta chains in this list originate from one sample, sequenced in a study of control samples from healthy donors and cancer patients. This table comes from immunoSEQ multiplex PCR, and its TCRdb copy is limited to in-frame clones, with some not included. The repertoire includes roughly 99,000 clones, roughly four fifths of them detected once, and more than 1.5% sits in the top ten. The sequencing sample was made of blood. Source of these receptors: a man between 60 and 75 years old in good health.

This clone was recorded once. The chain carries TRBV6-6 and TRBJ2-7, with D possibly matching TRBD1 (5 bases). Trimming stripped 6 bases from V and 2 bases from J, with 14 bases between. CDR3 length equals 14 residues. Germline CDR1 MNHNY, CDR2 SVGAGI (reference sequence). The CDR3 DNA reads TGTGCCAGCAGGCGCCGCGACAGACCCTACGAGCAGTACTTC. It yields the protein CASRRRDRPYEQYF.

The V call is TRBV4-1, the J call TRBJ2-1, with 11 nucleotides matching TRBD1. Germline lookup yields CDR1 MGHRA and CDR2 YSYEKL. The CDR3 covers 17 residues. Trimming at V came to 4 bases and at J to 3 bases, leaving 8 bases not matched to a gene. CDR3 DNA sequence: TGCGCCAGCAGCCGCTCCTCCGGGACAGGGGGCTACAATGAGCAGTTCTTC. This translates into CASSRSSGTGGYNEQFF.

V is TRBV10-3 and J is TRBJ2-6; D uncertain. V lost 4 bases to trimming and J lost 2 bases, with 18 bases between them. Germline CDR1 ENHRY, CDR2 SYGVKD. This CDR3 region has 18 residues. CDR3 amino acids: CAISAGDLFMAGANVLTF. The DNA of the CDR3 is TGTGCCATCAGTGCAGGAGATCTTTTTATGGCTGGGGCCAACGTCCTGACTTTC.

The rearrangement uses TRBV2 and TRBJ2-7, with D possibly called TRBD1 or TRBD2 (6 bases each). Trimming stripped 8 bases from V and 9 bases from J, with 14 bases between. The CDR3 covers 11 residues. Germline CDR1 SNHLY, CDR2 FYNNEI. The CDR3 is CASHREVVQYF. CDR3 nucleotides: TGTGCCAGCCACAGGGAGGTGGTGCAGTACTTC.

This clone was seen just once. DNA of the CDR3: TGCGCCAGCAGCTTGGAACAGGGCCACTACGAGCAGTACTTC. Its translation: CASSLEQGHYEQYF. The chain combines TRBV5-1 with TRBJ2-7, with a possible D match to TRBD1 (6 bases). There are 14 residues in the CDR3. V lost 0 bases, J lost 3 bases, and 10 bases lay in between. Germline V gene sequence: CDR1 SGHRS, CDR2 YFSETQ.

The V gene is TRBV5-1, the J gene TRBJ2-7; TRBD2 agrees at 8 bases. This CDR3 has 16 residues. Germline lookup yields CDR1 SGHRS and CDR2 YFSETQ. With 0 bases clipped from V and 3 bases from J, the junction kept 8 bases outside the gene matches. Here the CDR3 DNA reads TGCGCCAGCAGCTTGGCCGGAGGCGGGGGGATCTACGAGCAGTACTTC. Translation: CASSLAGGGGIYEQYF.

V and J are TRBV3-1 (or the pseudogene TRBV3-2) and TRBJ1-6; 9 bases line up with TRBD1. With V trimmed by 5 bases and J by 8 bases, 4 bases remained unmatched. Germline CDR1 reads LGHDT; CDR2 reads YNNKEL (reference sequence). CDR3 length: 14 amino acids. CDR3 DNA sequence: TGTGCCAGCAGCTCGGGACAGGGAGATTCACCCCTCCACTTT. It specifies CASSSGQGDSPLHF.

This chain links TRBV6-2 or TRBV6-3 with TRBJ1-4, with D uncertain. Germline assignment: CDR1 MNHEY and CDR2 SVGEGT. CDR3 length: 17 amino acids. V was clipped by 0 bases and J by 0 bases, with 11 bases between them. This chain's CDR3 is CASSYSTGWATNEKLFF. The DNA of the CDR3 is TGTGCCAGCAGTTACTCGACCGGATGGGCAACTAATGAAAAACTGTTTTTT.

The chain employs TRBV19 and TRBJ1-4; 9 nucleotides align to TRBD1. V shed 3 bases and J 5 bases; nucleotides not matched to a gene: 1. Per the germline V gene, CDR1 is LNHDA and CDR2 is SQIVND (reference sequence). CDR3 length: 14 residues. Here the CDR3 DNA reads TGTGCCAGTAGTATGGGACAGGGAAATGAAAAACTGTTTTTT. Its translation is CASSMGQGNEKLFF.

The J gene is TRBJ2-7, the V gene TRBV30, with TRBD1 matching 8 bases. This CDR3 comprises 16 residues. The germline V gene encodes CDR1 GTSNPN and CDR2 SVGIG (reference sequence). With V trimmed by 2 bases and J by 0 bases, 9 bases remained unmatched. The CDR3 reads CAWSLHRDRPSYEQYF. CDR3 nucleotides: TGTGCCTGGAGTCTCCACCGGGACAGGCCCTCCTACGAGCAGTACTTC.

This clone has a handful of counts. This chain links TRBV24-1 with TRBJ1-5; the D is unclear. Trimming left V 2 bases short and J 2 bases short, with 18 bases between. Per germline, CDR1 KGHDR and CDR2 SFDVKD. The CDR3 contains 18 residues. CDR3 sequence reads: CATSDSLMEPYGNQPQHF. In nucleotides, the CDR3 is TGTGCCACCAGTGATTCCCTGATGGAGCCCTATGGCAATCAGCCCCAGCATTTT.

The chain couples TRBV7-3 to TRBJ2-3, with unresolved D. This CDR3 spans 17 amino acids. The germline V and J ends were trimmed by 0 bases and 1 base, with 14 bases remaining between them. Germline assignment: CDR1 SGHTA and CDR2 FQGTGA. CDR3 residues: CASSLTGLGTGTDTQYF. For the CDR3, the DNA is TGTGCCAGCAGCTTAACGGGATTGGGCACGGGCACAGATACGCAGTATTTT.

The chain joins TRBV11-2 to TRBJ2-7; 9 bases match TRBD2. Germline V gives CDR1 SGHAT, CDR2 FQNNGV. CDR3 length: 16 amino acids. Trimming took 0 bases from V and 5 from J; bases not matched to a gene: 8. The CDR3 DNA is TGTGCCAGCAGCTTAGAAGTGGCGGGAGGGCTTGACGAGCAGTACTTC. It yields the protein CASSLEVAGGLDEQYF.

The rearrangement joins TRBV29-1 to TRBJ2-5; 7 bases align to TRBD1. The CDR3 covers 11 residues. Losses at the gene ends were 7 bases for V and 5 bases for J; bases not matched to a gene: 4. The germline V gene has CDR1 SQVTM and CDR2 ANQGSEA. The CDR3 sequence is CSAGQRETQYF. The CDR3 bases are TGCAGCGCGGGACAGCGGGAGACCCAGTACTTC.

The rearrangement joins TRBV9 to TRBJ2-1; D unresolved. Per germline, CDR1 SGDLS and CDR2 YYNGEE. The CDR3 length is 14 residues. Trimming took 0 bases from V and 8 from J, leaving 12 bases between them. CDR3 amino acids: CASSVATPRDEQFF. In DNA, the CDR3 is TGTGCCAGCAGCGTAGCGACTCCCCGGGATGAGCAGTTCTTC.

The chain has TRBV7-9 and TRBJ2-1, with TRBD2 identical over 11 bases. The CDR3 sequence is 15 residues long. Trimming removed 5 bases from V and 6 bases from J; junction bases left unmatched: 6. Looked up from germline, CDR1 is SEHNR and CDR2 is FQNEAQ (reference sequence). In DNA form, the CDR3 reads TGTGCCAGCAGCCAAACTAGCGGGGGTCCCAATGAGCAGTTCTTC. This encodes CASSQTSGGPNEQFF.

The count of this clone is one. This rearrangement joins TRBV28 to TRBJ2-2, with D possibly being TRBD2 (7 bases). V was clipped by 2 bases and J by 7 bases, with 14 bases between them. The germline CDR1 and CDR2 sequences are MDHEN and SYDVKM. The CDR3 runs 15 residues. The CDR3 spells CASSLTGGESGELFF. In DNA form, the CDR3 reads TGTGCCAGCAGTTTAACGGGGGGCGAGAGCGGGGAGCTGTTTTTT. The whole variable domain, remainder taken from reference TRBV28 and TRBJ2-2, is DVKVTQSSRYLVKRTGEKVFLECVQDMDHENMFWYRQDPGLGLRLIYFSYDVKMKEKGDIPEGYSVSREKKERFSLILESASTNQTSMYLCASSLTGGESGELFFGEGSRLTVL.

A single count supports this clone. The V and J genes are TRBV5-1 and TRBJ1-1; TRBD1 aligns across 8 bases. This CDR3 contains 17 residues. V trimming: 2 bases; J trimming: 5 bases; junction bases outside the gene matches: 14. Germline loops: CDR1 SGHRS, CDR2 YFSETQ. Here the CDR3 reads CASSFGAGGSLGTEAFF. The CDR3 region has the DNA TGCGCCAGCAGCTTTGGAGCAGGGGGCTCCTTGGGGACTGAAGCTTTCTTT. Full variable domain (remainder filled in from reference TRBV5-1 and TRBJ1-1): KAGVTQTPRYLIKTRGQQVTLSCSPISGHRSVSWYQQTPGQGLQFLFEYFSETQRNKGNFPGRFSGRQFSNSRSEMNVSTLELGDSALYLCASSFGAGGSLGTEAFFGQGTRLTVV.

This chain joins TRBV2 and TRBJ2-7; possibly TRBD1 or TRBD2 for D (5 bases each). Trimming removed 6 bases at V and 5 bases at J, with 14 bases between. The CDR3 extends over 13 amino acids. Germline V gives CDR1 SNHLY, CDR2 FYNNEI. The DNA of the CDR3 is TGTGCCAGCAGGGAGGACATCCCTAACGAGCAGTACTTC. It specifies CASREDIPNEQYF.

This chain joins TRBV18 and TRBJ2-7; D uncertain. The ends were cut back, 2 bases at V and 2 bases at J, with 16 bases in the middle. Germline V CDR1 and CDR2: KGHSH, LQKENI. CDR3 length: 16 residues. The CDR3 DNA is TGTGCCAGCTCACCAGTTTCCCAGATACTACCCTACGAGCAGTACTTC. This encodes CASSPVSQILPYEQYF.

This chain uses TRBV11-2 with TRBJ2-1, with TRBD2 matching 14 bases. The CDR3 is 17 residues long. Germline CDR1 is SGHAT and CDR2 is FQNNGV. V lost 3 bases and J lost 6; bases outside the gene matches: 7. Written as DNA, the CDR3 is TGTGCCAGCAGCTTGGGACTAGCGGGGGCCCTCTTCAATGAGCAGTTCTTC. It yields the protein CASSLGLAGALFNEQFF.

The DNA for the CDR3 is TGTGCCAGCAGCTTAAAAGGCATCGGGACGGAAGAGACCCAGTACTTC. Translated, it gives CASSLKGIGTEETQYF. V and J are TRBV7-3 and TRBJ2-5; D assignment may be TRBD1 or TRBD2 (5 bases each). Trimming took off 1 base at V and 3 bases at J, with 15 bases between the two ends. The germline CDR1 and CDR2 sequences are SGHTA and FQGTGA. The CDR3 contains 16 residues.

The chain combines TRBV25-1 with TRBJ2-7; D not certain. Germline CDR1 reads MGHDK; CDR2 reads SYGVNS. V dropped 5 bases and J dropped 10 bases, with 12 bases sitting between them. The CDR3 sequence is 11 residues long. The CDR3 DNA sequence: TGTGCCAGCAGTACCAGGCAAGTCCAGTACTTC. Protein: CASSTRQVQYF.

V and J are TRBV29-1 and TRBJ2-7; the D gene could be TRBD1 or TRBD2 (5 bases each). The CDR3 loop spans 14 amino acids. Germline V lookup: CDR1 SQVTM, CDR2 ANQGSEA. With 6 bases removed from V and 0 bases from J, the gap between germline ends came to 15 bases. CDR3 sequence: CSVSGRGASYEQYF. The CDR3 DNA reads TGCAGCGTCTCGGGGAGAGGGGCCTCCTACGAGCAGTACTTC.

V is TRBV19 and J is TRBJ2-5, with D perhaps given as TRBD1 or TRBD2 (5 bases each). V was cut by 6 bases and J by 5 bases, with 10 bases left in between. Germline assignment: CDR1 LNHDA and CDR2 SQIVND (reference sequence). The CDR3 loop spans 12 amino acids. The CDR3 reads CASRGDGETQYF. The CDR3 nucleotides are TGTGCCAGTAGGGGGGATGGGGAGACCCAGTACTTC.